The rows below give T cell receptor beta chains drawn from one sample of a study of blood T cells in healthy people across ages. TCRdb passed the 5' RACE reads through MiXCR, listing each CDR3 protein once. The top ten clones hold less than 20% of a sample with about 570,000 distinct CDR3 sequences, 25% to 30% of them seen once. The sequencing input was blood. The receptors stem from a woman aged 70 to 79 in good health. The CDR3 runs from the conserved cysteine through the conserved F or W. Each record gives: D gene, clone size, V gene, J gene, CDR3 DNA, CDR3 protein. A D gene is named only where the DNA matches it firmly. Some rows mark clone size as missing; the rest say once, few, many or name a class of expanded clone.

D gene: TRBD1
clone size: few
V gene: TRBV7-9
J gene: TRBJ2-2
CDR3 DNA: TGTGCCAGCAGTTGGACAGGGAACACCGGGGAGCTGTTTTTT
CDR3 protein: CASSWTGNTGELFF

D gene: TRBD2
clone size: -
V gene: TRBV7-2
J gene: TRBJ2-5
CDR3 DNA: TGTGCCAGCAGCTTAGTCGCGAGCGGGGGGGCCGCAGAGACCCAGTACTTC
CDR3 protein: CASSLVASGGAAETQYF

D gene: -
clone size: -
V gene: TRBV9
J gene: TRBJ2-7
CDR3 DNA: TGTGCCAGCAGCGTAGGGTCAGGGGGGGGAATCTACGAGCAGTACTTC
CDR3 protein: CASSVGSGGGIYEQYF

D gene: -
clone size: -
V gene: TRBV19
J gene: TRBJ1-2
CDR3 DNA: TGTGCCAGTAGTCCGAACCCCCGGGCCAGCTACACCTTC
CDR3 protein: CASSPNPRASYTF

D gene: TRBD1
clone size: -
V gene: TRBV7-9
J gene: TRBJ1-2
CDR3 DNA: TGTGCCAGCAGCTTCGTGGCAGGGGGAAGTACTAACTATGGCTACACCTTC
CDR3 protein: CASSFVAGGSTNYGYTF

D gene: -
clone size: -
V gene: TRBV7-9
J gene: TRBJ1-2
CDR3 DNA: TGTGCCAGCAGCTTAAGCATGACTGGCTACACCTTC
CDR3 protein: CASSLSMTGYTF

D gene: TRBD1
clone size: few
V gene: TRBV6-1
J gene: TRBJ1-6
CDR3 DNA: TGTGCCAGCAGTCATGGAGGACAGGTCAATTCACCCCTCCACTTT
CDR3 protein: CASSHGGQVNSPLHF

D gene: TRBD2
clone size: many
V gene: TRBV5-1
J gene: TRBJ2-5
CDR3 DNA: TGTGCCAGCAGCTTAGCGGGGATGGAGACCCAGTACTTC
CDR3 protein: CASSLAGMETQYF

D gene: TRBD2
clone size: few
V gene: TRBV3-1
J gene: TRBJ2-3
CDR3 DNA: TGTGCCAGCAGCCAAGAAAAGAGACTAGCGGGAGATACGCAGTATTTT
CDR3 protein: CASSQEKRLAGDTQYF

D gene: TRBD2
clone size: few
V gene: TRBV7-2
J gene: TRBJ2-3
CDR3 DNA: TGTGCCAGCAGCGGGGGACTAGCGGGGGAGGATGCGCAGTATTTT
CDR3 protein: CASSGGLAGEDAQYF

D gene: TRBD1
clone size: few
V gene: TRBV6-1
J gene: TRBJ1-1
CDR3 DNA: TGTGCCAGCAGTCTGATTGCAGGGGGCCCCCCGGCTGACACTGAAGCTTTCTTT
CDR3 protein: CASSLIAGGPPADTEAFF

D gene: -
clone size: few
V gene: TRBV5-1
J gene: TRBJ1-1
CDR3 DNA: TGCGCCAGCAGCCAGCCCGGGGGGGGGAACACTGAAGCTTTCTTT
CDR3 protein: CASSQPGGGNTEAFF

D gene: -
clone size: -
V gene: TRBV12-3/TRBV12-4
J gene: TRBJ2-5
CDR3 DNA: TGTGCCAGCAGCTTGACAGCCCTAGAACAGTACTTC
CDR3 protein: CASSLTALEQYF

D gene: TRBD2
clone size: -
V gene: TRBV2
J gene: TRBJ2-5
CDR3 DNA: TGTGCCAGCACCGTGAGTAGCGGGGTCCGGGAGACCCAGTACTTC
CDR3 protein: CASTVSSGVRETQYF

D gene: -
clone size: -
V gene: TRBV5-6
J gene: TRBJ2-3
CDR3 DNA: TGTGCCAGCAGCTCGATTAGCAGTACGCAGTATTTT
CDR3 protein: CASSSISSTQYF

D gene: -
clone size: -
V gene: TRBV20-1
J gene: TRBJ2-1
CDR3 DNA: TGCAGTGCTAGGGCCCAGGAAAGCTCCTACAATGAGCAGTTCTTC
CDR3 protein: CSARAQESSYNEQFF

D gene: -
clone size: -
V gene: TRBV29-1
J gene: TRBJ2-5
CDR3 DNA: TGCAGCGTAGACAGCCCGACAGCGCCGTATCAAGAGACCCAGTACTTC
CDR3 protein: CSVDSPTAPYQETQYF

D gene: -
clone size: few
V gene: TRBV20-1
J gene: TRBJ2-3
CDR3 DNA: TGCAGTGCTACAGCGGTTAGCACAGATACGCAGTATTTT
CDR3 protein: CSATAVSTDTQYF

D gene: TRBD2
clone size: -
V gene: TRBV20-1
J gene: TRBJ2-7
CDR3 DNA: TGCAGTGCGTACCGGGGGGTGGGTGACCAGTACTTC
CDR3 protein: CSAYRGVGDQYF

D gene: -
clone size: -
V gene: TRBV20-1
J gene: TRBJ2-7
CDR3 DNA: TGCAGTGCTAGACCACTCCTTGAAGAGGCCTACGAGCAGTACTTC
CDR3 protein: CSARPLLEEAYEQYF

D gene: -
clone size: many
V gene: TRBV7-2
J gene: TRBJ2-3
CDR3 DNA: TGTGCCAGCACCCTTCCGGGGGAAGGTACGCAGTATTTT
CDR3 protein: CASTLPGEGTQYF

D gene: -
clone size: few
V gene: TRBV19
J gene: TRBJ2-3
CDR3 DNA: TGTGCCAGTAGTATGGGTCGAAGCACAGATACGCAGTATTTT
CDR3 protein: CASSMGRSTDTQYF

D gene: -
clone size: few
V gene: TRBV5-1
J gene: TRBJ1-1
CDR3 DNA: TGCGCCAGCAGCTTGGAGGCGCGGACCACTGAAGCTTTCTTT
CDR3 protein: CASSLEARTTEAFF

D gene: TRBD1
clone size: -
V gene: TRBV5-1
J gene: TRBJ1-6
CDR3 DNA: TGCGCCAGCAGCTTGTATACTGCAGGGGGCAGTTCACCCCTCCACTTT
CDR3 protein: CASSLYTAGGSSPLHF

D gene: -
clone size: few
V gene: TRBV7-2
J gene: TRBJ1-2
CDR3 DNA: TGTGCCAGCGCGCAGACAAATCCTTATGGCTACACCTTC
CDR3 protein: CASAQTNPYGYTF